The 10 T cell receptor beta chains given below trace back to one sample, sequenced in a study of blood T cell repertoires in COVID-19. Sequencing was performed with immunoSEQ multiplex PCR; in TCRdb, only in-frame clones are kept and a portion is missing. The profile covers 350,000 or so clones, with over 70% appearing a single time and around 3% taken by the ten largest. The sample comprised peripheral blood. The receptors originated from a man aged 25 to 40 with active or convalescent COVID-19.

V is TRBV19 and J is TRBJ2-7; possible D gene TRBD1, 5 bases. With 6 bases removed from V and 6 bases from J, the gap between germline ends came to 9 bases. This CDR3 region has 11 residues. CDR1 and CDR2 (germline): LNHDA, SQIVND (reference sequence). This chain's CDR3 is CASRGVGEQYF. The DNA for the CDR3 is TGTGCCAGTAGAGGGGTTGGCGAGCAGTACTTC.

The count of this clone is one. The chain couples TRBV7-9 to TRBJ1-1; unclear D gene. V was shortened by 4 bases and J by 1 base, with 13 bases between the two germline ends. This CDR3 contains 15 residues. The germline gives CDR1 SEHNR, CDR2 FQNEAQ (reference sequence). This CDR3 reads CASSYNVRANTEAFF. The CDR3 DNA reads TGTGCCAGCAGCTATAACGTAAGAGCGAACACTGAAGCTTTCTTT.

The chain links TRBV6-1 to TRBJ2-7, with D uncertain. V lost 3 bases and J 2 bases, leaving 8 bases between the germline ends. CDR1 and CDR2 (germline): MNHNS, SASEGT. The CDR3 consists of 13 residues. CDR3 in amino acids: CASSDRPAYEQYF. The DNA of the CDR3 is TGTGCCAGCAGTGACAGGCCAGCCTACGAGCAGTACTTC.

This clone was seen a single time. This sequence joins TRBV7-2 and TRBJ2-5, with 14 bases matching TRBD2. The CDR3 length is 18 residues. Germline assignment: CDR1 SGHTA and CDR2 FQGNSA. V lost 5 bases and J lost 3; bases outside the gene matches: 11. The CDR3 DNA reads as TGTGCCAGCAGCCCTATCTTGACTAGCGGGAGGGTAAAAGAGACCCAGTACTTC. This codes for CASSPILTSGRVKETQYF.

CDR3 in DNA: TGTGCCAGCAGCCAAGCGGGACTGGGCTACGAGCAGTACTTC. Amino acids: CASSQAGLGYEQYF. This rearrangement joins TRBV3-1 (or the pseudogene TRBV3-2) to TRBJ2-7, with D maybe TRBD2 (6 bases). The CDR3 has 14 amino acids. V was cut by 1 base and J by 3 bases, with 10 bases left in between. Germline CDR1 reads LGHDT; CDR2 reads YNNKEL (reference sequence).

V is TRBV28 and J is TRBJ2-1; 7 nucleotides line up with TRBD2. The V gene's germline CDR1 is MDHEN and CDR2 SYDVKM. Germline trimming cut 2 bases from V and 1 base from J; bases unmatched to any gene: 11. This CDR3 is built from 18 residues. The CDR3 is CASSLLRLADYSYNEQFF. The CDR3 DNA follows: TGTGCCAGCAGTTTACTCCGGCTAGCGGACTATTCCTACAATGAGCAGTTCTTC. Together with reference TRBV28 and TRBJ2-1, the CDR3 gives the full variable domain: DVKVTQSSRYLVKRTGEKVFLECVQDMDHENMFWYRQDPGLGLRLIYFSYDVKMKEKGDIPEGYSVSREKKERFSLILESASTNQTSMYLCASSLLRLADYSYNEQFFGPGTRLTVL.

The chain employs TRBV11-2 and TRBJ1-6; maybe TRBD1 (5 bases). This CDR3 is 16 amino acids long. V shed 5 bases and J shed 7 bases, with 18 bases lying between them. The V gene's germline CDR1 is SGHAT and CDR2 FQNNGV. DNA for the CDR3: TGTGCCAGCAGCCCGGGGGGATTGGTTCCCAATTCACCCCTCCACTTT. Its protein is CASSPGGLVPNSPLHF.

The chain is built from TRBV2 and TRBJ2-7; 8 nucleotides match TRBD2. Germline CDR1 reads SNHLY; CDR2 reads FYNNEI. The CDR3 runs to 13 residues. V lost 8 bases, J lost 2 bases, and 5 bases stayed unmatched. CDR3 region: CASGPGLAYEQYF. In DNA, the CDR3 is TGTGCCAGCGGTCCGGGACTAGCCTACGAGCAGTACTTC.

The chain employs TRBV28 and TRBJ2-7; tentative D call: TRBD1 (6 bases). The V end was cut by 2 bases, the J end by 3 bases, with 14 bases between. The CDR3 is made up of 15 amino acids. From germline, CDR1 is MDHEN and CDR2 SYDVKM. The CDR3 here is CASSLPGVGYYEQYF. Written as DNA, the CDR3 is TGTGCCAGCAGTTTACCAGGGGTCGGGTACTACGAGCAGTACTTC.

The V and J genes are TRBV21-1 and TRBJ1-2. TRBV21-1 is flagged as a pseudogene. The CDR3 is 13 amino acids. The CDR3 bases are TGTGCCAGCAGCAACTACCGGGAATCAGTCTACACCTTC. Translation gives CASSNYRESVYTF.